This entry lists 10 T cell receptor beta chains sequenced from one sample in a study of T cells in Graves' hyperthyroidism and ophthalmopathy. The CDR3 regions of TCR beta were amplified from RNA transcripts. First-round RT-PCR targeting the TCR CDR3 was performed with the HTBI primer set. TCRdb used MiXCR to reprocess the multiplex PCR reads, holding one entry per CDR3 protein. The table lists under 400,000 distinct CDR3 sequences, over 11% of them singletons, with roughly 9.6% in the top ten. Sequencing was carried out using blood. Source of these receptors: an older woman with Graves' hyperthyroidism.

The V and J genes are TRBV6-4 and TRBJ2-3; weak D call: TRBD2 (6 bases). The CDR3 runs to 16 residues. The germline CDR1 and CDR2 sequences are MRHNA and SNTAGT. Trimming left V 6 bases short and J 5 bases short, with 21 bases between. This CDR3 reads CASRPSAGWVGDTQYF. The CDR3 DNA sequence: TGTGCCAGCAGACCTTCAGCGGGTTGGGTTGGAGATACGCAGTATTTT.

The sample holds a few counts of this clonotype. Here the CDR3 DNA reads TGCAGTGCTCCGGTAATCGGAGCGGGAACCTCCTACGAGCAGTACTTC. This encodes CSAPVIGAGTSYEQYF. The chain carries TRBV20-1 and TRBJ2-7; TRBD2 matches 7 bases. The CDR3 has 16 residues. The J segment lost 0 bases and the V segment lost 5 bases, leaving 13 bases of the junction unmatched. From germline, CDR1 is DFQATT and CDR2 SNEGSKA (reference sequence).

This clonotype was observed a handful of times. The DNA of the CDR3 is TGTGCCAGTAGTACGTACAGGGGTGCAGATACGCAGTATTTT. Protein: CASSTYRGADTQYF. This chain connects TRBV19 to TRBJ2-3; 7 nucleotides line up with TRBD1. Per the germline V gene, CDR1 is LNHDA and CDR2 is SQIVND (reference sequence). The V gene end was trimmed by 4 bases and the J gene end by 4 bases; junction bases not matched to a gene: 5. There are 14 residues in the CDR3.

This clonotype was found many times. The chain links TRBV9 to TRBJ2-2; D is undetermined. CDR1 is SGDLS and CDR2 is YYNGEE in the germline V gene. The V and J ends lost 0 bases and 0 bases respectively, with 12 bases between them. The CDR3 extends over 17 amino acids. In nucleotides, the CDR3 is TGTGCCAGCAGCGTAGCTGTTGCACAGACGAACACCGGGGAGCTGTTTTTT. Amino acid sequence: CASSVAVAQTNTGELFF.

There are a few counts of this clonotype. The gene calls are TRBV19 and TRBJ1-5; the match to TRBD1 covers 8 bases. The CDR3 contains 14 residues. With 5 bases clipped from V and 2 bases from J, the junction kept 2 bases outside the gene matches. CDR1 is LNHDA, CDR2 SQIVND, per germline (reference sequence). CDR3 loop: CASSVDRGNQPQHF. The DNA of the CDR3 is TGTGCCAGTAGTGTGGACAGGGGCAATCAGCCCCAGCATTTT.

This rearrangement joins TRBV9 to TRBJ2-3, with 9 nucleotides matching TRBD2. The CDR3 runs 15 residues. The germline V gene encodes CDR1 SGDLS and CDR2 YYNGEE. With 8 bases clipped from V and 4 bases from J, the junction kept 11 bases outside the gene matches. The CDR3 DNA follows: TGTGCCAGTACCCCTGGCGGGAGGGCCTCAGATACGCAGTATTTT. This gives the protein CASTPGGRASDTQYF.

The V call is TRBV4-1, the J call TRBJ1-4; D is unresolved. Trimming left V 0 bases short and J 6 bases short, with 11 bases between. CDR3 length: 15 amino acids. The V gene's germline CDR1 is MGHRA and CDR2 YSYEKL. In DNA, the CDR3 is TGCGCCAGCAGCCAAGATCCGGGGTCGGATGAAAAACTGTTTTTT. Amino acid sequence: CASSQDPGSDEKLFF.

V is TRBV4-1 and J is TRBJ2-5, with 11 bases fitting TRBD2. The CDR3 has 21 residues. CDR1 and CDR2 (germline): MGHRA, YSYEKL. The junction had 20 bases not matched to a gene; V was cut back by 3 bases and J by 2 bases. As DNA, the CDR3 is TGCGCCAGCAGCCATCCCCGGGGGGGGGCGAGGACTAGCGGGTTTCAAGAGACCCAGTACTTC. This sequence encodes CASSHPRGGARTSGFQETQYF.

This clonotype was counted at least ten times. The chain couples TRBV20-1 to TRBJ2-1; TRBD2 aligns across 14 bases. The V gene end was trimmed by 6 bases and the J gene end by 1 base; junction bases not matched to a gene: 14. Germline CDR1 DFQATT, CDR2 SNEGSKA (reference sequence). This CDR3 region has 19 residues. Written as DNA, the CDR3 is TGCAGTGCCGCCCCGGCCCCGGGGACTAGCGGGAGATCCTACAATGAGCAGTTCTTC. This codes for CSAAPAPGTSGRSYNEQFF.

This clonotype was seen many times. J is TRBJ1-5 and V is TRBV6-1, with D possibly matching TRBD1 (5 bases). Germline CDR1 reads MNHNS; CDR2 reads SASEGT. With 6 bases removed from V and 0 bases from J, the gap between germline ends came to 9 bases. The CDR3 is 14 residues long. CDR3 coding DNA: TGTGCCAGCAGCCGGGGGGATAGCAATCAGCCCCAGCATTTT. This codes for CASSRGDSNQPQHF.